This T cell receptor beta chain stems from a study of control samples from healthy donors and cancer patients. The method was immunoSEQ multiplex PCR; TCRdb's version includes in-frame clones alone and lacks a portion of them. This repertoire shows fewer than 500,000 clones, 75% to 95% found once; its top ten account for roughly 6.4%. The germline V gene has CDR1 SGHTA and CDR2 FQGNSA. CDR3 length: 15 residues. The V and J ends lost 2 bases and 5 bases respectively, with 15 bases between them. This sequence originates from a man aged 35 to 55 with head and neck cancer. Input material: PBMCs. The chain recombines TRBV7-2 with TRBJ2-5; possibly TRBD1 for D (7 bases). The CDR3 region has the DNA TGTGCCAGCAGCTTATTTGGGGCAGGGGGGGAGACCCAGTACTTC. Protein: CASSLFGAGGETQYF.